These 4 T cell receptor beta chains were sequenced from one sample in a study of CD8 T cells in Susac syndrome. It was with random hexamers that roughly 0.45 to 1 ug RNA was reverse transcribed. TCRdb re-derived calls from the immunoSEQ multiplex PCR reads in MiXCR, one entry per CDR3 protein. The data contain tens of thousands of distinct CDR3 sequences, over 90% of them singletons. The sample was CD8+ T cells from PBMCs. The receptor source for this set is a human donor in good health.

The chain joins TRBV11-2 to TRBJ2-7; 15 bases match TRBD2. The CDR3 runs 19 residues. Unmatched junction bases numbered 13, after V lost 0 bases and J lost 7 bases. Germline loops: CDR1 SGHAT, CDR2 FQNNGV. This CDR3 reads CASSLEGTSGRKGTWEQYV. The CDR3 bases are TGTGCCAGCAGCTTAGAGGGGACTAGCGGGAGGAAGGGGACTTGGGAGCAGTACGTC.

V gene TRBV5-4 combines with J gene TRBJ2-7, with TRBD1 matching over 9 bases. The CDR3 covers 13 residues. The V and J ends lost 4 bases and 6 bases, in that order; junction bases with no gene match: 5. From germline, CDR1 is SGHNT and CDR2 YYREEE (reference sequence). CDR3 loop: CASSPGQGGEQYF. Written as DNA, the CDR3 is TGTGCCAGCAGCCCGGGACAGGGCGGCGAGCAGTACTTC.

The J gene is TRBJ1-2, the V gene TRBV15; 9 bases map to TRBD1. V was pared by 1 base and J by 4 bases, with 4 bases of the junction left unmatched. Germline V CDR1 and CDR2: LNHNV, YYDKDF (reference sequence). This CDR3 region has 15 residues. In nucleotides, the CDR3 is TGTGCCACCAGCAGAGCTGGGACAGGGACCTATGGCTACACCTTC. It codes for CATSRAGTGTYGYTF.

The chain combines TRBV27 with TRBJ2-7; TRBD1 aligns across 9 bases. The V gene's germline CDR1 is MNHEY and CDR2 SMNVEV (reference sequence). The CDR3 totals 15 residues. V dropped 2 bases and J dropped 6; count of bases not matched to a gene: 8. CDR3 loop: CASSLAGTGFSEQYV. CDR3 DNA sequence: TGTGCCAGCAGTTTAGCCGGGACAGGGTTTAGCGAGCAGTACGTC.